This T cell receptor (beta chain) was profiled in a study of blood T cell repertoires in COVID-19. Study as a whole: Samples representing acute and convalescent COVID-19 were sourced from the United States, Italy and Spain. From T cells, B-cell-depleted T cells, or PBMCs came the material, which was cDNA or gDNA.

The authors' processing: Estimated nucleated cell counts came from reference gene primer amplification. TCRdb's table, derived via immunoSEQ multiplex PCR, lists solely in-frame clones and lacks some. From that table come the V and J calls and clone size; the DNA was used to work out D and trimming. This table has approximately 89,000 clones, 85% appearing once. This TCR was sampled from a woman aged 70-85 years with active or convalescent COVID-19. Sequencing was carried out using peripheral blood.

This CDR3 is CASSLVGTTEAFF. CDR3 in DNA: TGTGCCAGCAGCTTGGTGGGGACAACTGAAGCTTTCTTT. This chain uses TRBV5-4 with TRBJ1-1, with D possibly matching TRBD1 (6 bases). Germline V gene lookup returns CDR1 SGHNT and CDR2 YYREEE (reference sequence). CDR3 length: 13 residues. V was trimmed by 0 bases and J by 5 bases, leaving 8 bases between them.